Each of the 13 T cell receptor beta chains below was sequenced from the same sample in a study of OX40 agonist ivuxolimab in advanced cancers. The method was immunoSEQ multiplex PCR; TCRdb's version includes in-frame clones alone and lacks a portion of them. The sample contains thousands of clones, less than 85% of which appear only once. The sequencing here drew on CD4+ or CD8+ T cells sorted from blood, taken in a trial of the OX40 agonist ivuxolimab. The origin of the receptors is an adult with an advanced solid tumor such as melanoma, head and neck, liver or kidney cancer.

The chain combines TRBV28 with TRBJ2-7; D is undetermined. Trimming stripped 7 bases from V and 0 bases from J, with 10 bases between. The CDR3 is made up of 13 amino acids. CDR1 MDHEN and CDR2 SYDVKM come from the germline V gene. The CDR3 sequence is CASTRRSSYEQYF. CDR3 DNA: TGTGCCAGCACCCGACGCAGCTCCTACGAGCAGTACTTC.

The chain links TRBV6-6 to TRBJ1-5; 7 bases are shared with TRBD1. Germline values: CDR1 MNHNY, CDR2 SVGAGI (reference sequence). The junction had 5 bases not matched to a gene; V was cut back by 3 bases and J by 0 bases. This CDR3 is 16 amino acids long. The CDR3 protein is CASSYDRAHSNQPQHF. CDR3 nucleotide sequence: TGTGCCAGCAGTTATGACAGGGCCCATAGCAATCAGCCCCAGCATTTT.

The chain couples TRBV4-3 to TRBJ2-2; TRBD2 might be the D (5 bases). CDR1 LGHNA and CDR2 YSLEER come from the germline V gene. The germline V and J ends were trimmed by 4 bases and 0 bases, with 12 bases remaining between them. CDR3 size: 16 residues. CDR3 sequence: CASSLLGVSNTGELFF. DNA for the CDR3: TGCGCCAGCAGCCTCCTCGGGGTTTCGAACACCGGGGAGCTGTTTTTT.

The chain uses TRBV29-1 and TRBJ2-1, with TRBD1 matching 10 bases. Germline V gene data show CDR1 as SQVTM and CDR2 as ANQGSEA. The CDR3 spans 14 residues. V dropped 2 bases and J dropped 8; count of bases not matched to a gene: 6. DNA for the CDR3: TGCAGCGTTGAATTGACAGGGGGCATAGATGAGCAGTTCTTC. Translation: CSVELTGGIDEQFF.

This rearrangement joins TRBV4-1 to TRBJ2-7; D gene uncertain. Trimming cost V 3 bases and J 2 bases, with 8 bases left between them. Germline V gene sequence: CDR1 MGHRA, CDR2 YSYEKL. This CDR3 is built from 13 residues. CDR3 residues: CASSHYDTYEQYF. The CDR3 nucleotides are TGCGCCAGCAGCCATTACGACACCTACGAGCAGTACTTC.

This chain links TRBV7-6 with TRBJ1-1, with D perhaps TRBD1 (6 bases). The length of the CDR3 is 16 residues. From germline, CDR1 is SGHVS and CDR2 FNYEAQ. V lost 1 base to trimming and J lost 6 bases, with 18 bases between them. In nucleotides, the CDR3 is TGTGCCAGCAGCTTAGAACAGGGAGGTGGAGTTGCTGAAGCTTTCTTT. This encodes CASSLEQGGGVAEAFF.

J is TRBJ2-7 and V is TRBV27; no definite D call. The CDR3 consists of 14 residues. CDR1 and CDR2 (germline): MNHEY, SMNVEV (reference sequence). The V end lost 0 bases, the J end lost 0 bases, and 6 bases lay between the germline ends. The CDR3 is CASSLSGRSYEQYF. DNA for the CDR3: TGTGCCAGCAGTTTATCAGGGCGCTCCTACGAGCAGTACTTC.

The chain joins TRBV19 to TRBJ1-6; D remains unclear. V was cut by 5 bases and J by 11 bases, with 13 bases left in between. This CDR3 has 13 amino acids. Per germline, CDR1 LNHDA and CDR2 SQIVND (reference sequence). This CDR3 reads CASSPRNATPLHF. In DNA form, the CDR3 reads TGTGCCAGTAGTCCCCGGAACGCGACACCCCTCCACTTT. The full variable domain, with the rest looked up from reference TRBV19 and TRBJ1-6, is DGGITQSPKYLFRKEGQNVTLSCEQNLNHDAMYWYRQDPGQGLRLIYYSQIVNDFQKGDIAEGYSVSREKKESFPLTVTSAQKNPTAFYLCASSPRNATPLHFGNGTRLTVT.

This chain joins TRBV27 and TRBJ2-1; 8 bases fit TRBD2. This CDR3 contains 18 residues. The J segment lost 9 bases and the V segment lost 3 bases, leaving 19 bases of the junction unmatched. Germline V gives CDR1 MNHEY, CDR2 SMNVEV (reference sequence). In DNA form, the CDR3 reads TGTGCCAGCAGTTTCCTACTAGCTAGCGGGTCCCCTACGGGTGAGCAGTTCTTC. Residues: CASSFLLASGSPTGEQFF.

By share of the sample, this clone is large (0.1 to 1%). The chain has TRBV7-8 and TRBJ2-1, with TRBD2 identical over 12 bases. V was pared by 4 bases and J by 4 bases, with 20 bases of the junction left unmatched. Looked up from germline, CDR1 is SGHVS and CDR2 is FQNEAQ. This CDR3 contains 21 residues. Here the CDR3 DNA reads TGTGCCAGCAGCTCCCGTGGGGGGCTAGCGGGAGGGGCTTGGTCGTACAATGAGCAGTTCTTC. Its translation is CASSSRGGLAGGAWSYNEQFF. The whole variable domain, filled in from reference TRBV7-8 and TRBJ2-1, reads GAGVSQSPRYKVAKRGQDVALRCDPISGHVSLFWYQQALGQGPEFLTYFQNEAQLDKSGLPSDRFFAERPEGSVSTLKIQRTQQEDSAVYLCASSSRGGLAGGAWSYNEQFFGPGTRLTVL.

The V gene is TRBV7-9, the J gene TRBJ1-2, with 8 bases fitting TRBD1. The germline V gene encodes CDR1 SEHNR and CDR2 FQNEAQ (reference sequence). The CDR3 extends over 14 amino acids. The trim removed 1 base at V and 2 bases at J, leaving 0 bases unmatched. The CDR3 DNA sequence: TGTGCCAGCAGCTTAGGACAGGGGAACTATGGCTACACCTTC. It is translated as CASSLGQGNYGYTF.

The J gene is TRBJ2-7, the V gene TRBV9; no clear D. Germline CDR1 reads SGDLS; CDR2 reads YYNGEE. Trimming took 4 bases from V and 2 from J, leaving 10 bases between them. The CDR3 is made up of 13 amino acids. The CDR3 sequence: CASSPASPYEQYF. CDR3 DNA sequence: TGTGCCAGCAGCCCCGCTAGTCCCTACGAGCAGTACTTC.

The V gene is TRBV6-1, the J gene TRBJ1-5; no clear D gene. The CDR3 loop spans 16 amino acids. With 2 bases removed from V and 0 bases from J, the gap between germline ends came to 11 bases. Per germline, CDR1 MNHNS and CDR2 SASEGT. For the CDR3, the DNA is TGTGCCAGCAGTGAAATAATCCAGAGTAGCAATCAGCCCCAGCATTTT. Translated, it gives CASSEIIQSSNQPQHF.